This TCR beta chain originates from a study of blood T cells in healthy people across ages. The CDR3 extends over 17 amino acids. Germline CDR1 is SGDLS and CDR2 is YYNGEE. V gave up 0 bases and J gave up 7 bases; unmatched junction bases: 11. Sample-barcoded 5' priming and a J-beta primer mix drove a second PCR of roughly 7 to 11 cycles. TCRdb fed the 5' RACE reads into MiXCR, producing one record per CDR3 protein. The repertoire holds 1.5 million to 1.9 million distinct CDR3 sequences, with approximately 42% as singletons. The sample was blood. This receptor was identified in a woman aged 18-29 years in good health. The J gene is TRBJ2-4, the V gene TRBV9, with 9 nucleotides matching TRBD2. CDR3 protein: CASSVETSGPSGNIQYF. The CDR3 DNA follows: TGTGCCAGCAGCGTAGAGACTAGCGGTCCCTCGGGGAACATTCAGTACTTC.